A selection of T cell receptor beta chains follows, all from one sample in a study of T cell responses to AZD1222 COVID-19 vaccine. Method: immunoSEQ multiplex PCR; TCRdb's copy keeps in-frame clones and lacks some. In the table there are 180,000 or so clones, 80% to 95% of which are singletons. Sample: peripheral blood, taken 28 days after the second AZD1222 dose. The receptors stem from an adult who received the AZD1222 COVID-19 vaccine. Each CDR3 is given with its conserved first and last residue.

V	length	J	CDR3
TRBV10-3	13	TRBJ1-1	CATQTGVNTEAFF
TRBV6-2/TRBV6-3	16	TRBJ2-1	CASSYSKGLLNNEQFF
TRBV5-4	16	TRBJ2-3	CASSMGTSSGVNTQYF
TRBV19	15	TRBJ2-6	CASRGQVSGANVLTF
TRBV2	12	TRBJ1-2	CASTEARFGYTF
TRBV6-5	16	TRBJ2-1	CASSSLASGGLNEQFF
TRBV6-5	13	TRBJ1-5	CASRSRDSQPQHF
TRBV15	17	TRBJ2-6	CATSRAGGTPAANVLTF
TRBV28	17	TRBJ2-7	CASSVFRTGRSSYEQYF
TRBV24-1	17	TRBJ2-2	CATRPGQGAGNTGELFF
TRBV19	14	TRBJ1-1	CASTGRGADTEAFF
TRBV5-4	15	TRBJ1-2	CASSLVGRITYGYTF
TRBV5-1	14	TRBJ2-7	CASSPGQGAYEQYF
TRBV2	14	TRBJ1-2	CASTREGPPRGYTF
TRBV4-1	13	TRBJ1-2	CASSPVGGRGYTF
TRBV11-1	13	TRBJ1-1	CASSRQEITEAFF
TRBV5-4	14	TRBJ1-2	CASSRDRAPYGYTF
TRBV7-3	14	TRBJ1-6	CASSFTGVGSPLHF
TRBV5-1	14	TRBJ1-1	CASIDRGTNTEAFF
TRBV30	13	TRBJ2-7	CAWSGDSRHEQYF
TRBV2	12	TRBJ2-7	CAGQGQKDEQYF
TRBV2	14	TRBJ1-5	CASSLQGGDQPQHF
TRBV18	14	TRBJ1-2	CASSPATGLSGYTF
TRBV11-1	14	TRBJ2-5	CASSLRMAQETQYF
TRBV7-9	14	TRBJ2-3	CASTPRQGDDTQYF
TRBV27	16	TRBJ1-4	CASSFIGTGQNEKLFF
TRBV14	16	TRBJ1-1	CASSHPRGDMNTEAFF
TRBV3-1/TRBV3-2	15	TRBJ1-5	CASSQGGDRGQPQHF
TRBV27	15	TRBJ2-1	CASSSTSGGASEQFF
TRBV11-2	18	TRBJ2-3	CASSLVGGTLARTDTQYF
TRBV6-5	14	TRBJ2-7	CASRGHSAAYEQYF
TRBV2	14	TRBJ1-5	CASSGTGGDQPQHF
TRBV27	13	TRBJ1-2	CASSETGYYGYTF
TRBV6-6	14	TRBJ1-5	CASSPTGGNQPQHF
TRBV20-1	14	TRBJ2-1	CSASERGEPNEQFF
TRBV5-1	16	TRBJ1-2	CASSPSPGQGAWGYTF
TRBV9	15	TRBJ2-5	CASSVDSTVQETQYF
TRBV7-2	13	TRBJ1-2	CATKRQTLDGYTF
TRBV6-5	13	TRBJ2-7	CASRGGGANEQYF